This TCR beta chain was observed in a study of T cell repertoires and leukemia-associated antigens (dated by TCRdb to between 2018 and 2021). As for the study more broadly: Some 15 million effective reads were obtained overall, with each sample giving about 5.1 to 7 million read pairs and roughly 3.3 to 5.0 million effective reads. Using in vitro peptide stimulation of healthy T cells, the study set out to figure out what antigen is recognized by a TCR Vbeta21 clone that had previously been found in CML patients.

Overall study outcomes, separate from this receptor: The antigen specificity and function of the expanded clones were not directly tested, and further investigation of both was required. Numbers of Vbeta genes (about 60), Jbeta genes (more than 13), VDJ rearrangements and unique CDR3s did not differ significantly among the four groups.

CD3+ T cells were initially rested overnight at approximately 2.5 million cells/mL in RPMI 1640 lacking fetal bovine serum. MACS immunomagnetic beads were used according to the manufacturer's instructions to isolate CD3+ T cells from PBMCs. TRIzol reagent was used to extract total RNA from the cultured T cells. 5' rapid amplification of cDNA ends (5'RACE) was the method used to amplify TCRbeta libraries from the RNA. Library concentration and integrity were checked with Qubit, an Agilent instrument, and quantitative PCR before sequencing. A commercial service provider sequenced the qualified libraries on Illumina HiSeq or MiSeq. As for the authors' bioinformatics: MiXCR version 1.8.2 was used to identify TCR sequences in each sample. To qualify, a clone needed a CDR3 longer than four amino acids, an in-frame nucleotide length, and no stop codon. An effective read was defined as a read containing the complete CDR3 structure. RT-PCR with 24 Vbeta primers, GeneScan spectratyping, and Sanger sequencing were used to validate the expanded clones. Starting from the raw public reads, TCRdb applied fastp trimming at Q25, assembled clones with MiXCR and retained in-frame beta chains. Merged by CDR3 protein, the rows form single entries marked with the most common genes and DNA. It is TCRdb's table, rather than the study itself, that gives the V and J calls and clone size. The sample table shows about 9,800 distinct CDR3 sequences, and 43% are seen once. Of the sample, about 51% falls within the top ten clones.

This clonotype is characterized as medium-sized (0.01 to 0.1%). The antigen it recognizes is unknown. Base qualities were left out, and no much larger clone turns up one base away. The cysteine opens and the phenylalanine closes a CDR3 of 16 amino acids. Only the CDR3 portion is preserved as DNA: 48 bases, with reading frame beginning at the first base. Via the germline V gene, CDR1 is SGHVS and CDR2 FQNEAQ. The junction shows trimming of 1 base on V and 2 bases on J, and the gene matches do not reach 4 bases of it. The source of this sequence is a female donor in good health. The V and J genes are TRBV7-8 and TRBJ2-5; the central 10 bases match TRBD2. The sequenced material came from CD3+ T cells sorted from blood and cultured. The DNA is as follows: TGTGCCAGCAGCTTAGTGGTTAGCGGGGGGCAAGAGACCCAGTACTTC. Translated, this gives CASSLVVSGGQETQYF.